Following are 5 T cell receptor beta chains from one sample sequenced in a study of cytomegalovirus exposure and HLA in healthy donors. The PCR had 60 Vbeta and 13 Jbeta primers. Sequencing was performed with immunoSEQ multiplex PCR; in TCRdb, only in-frame clones are kept and a portion is missing. The sample lists about 160,000 clones, approximately 80% occurring once. Sequenced material: PBMCs. The receptor set was obtained from a woman between 45 and 65 years old in good health and CMV-seronegative.

The chain links TRBV6-4 to TRBJ2-3, with 9 positions matching TRBD2. Germline values: CDR1 MRHNA, CDR2 SNTAGT. J was trimmed by 4 bases and V by 5 bases; bases with no gene match: 7. The CDR3 extends over 15 amino acids. For the CDR3, the DNA is TGTGCCAGCAGTCCCCTGGCGGGGGGGCCAGATACGCAGTATTTT. Protein product: CASSPLAGGPDTQYF.

In this sample, this clone turned up once. The CDR3: CASSQLAGGIDTQYF. CDR3 in DNA: TGCGCCAGCAGCCAGTTAGCGGGGGGGATAGATACGCAGTATTTT. V gene TRBV4-3 combines with J gene TRBJ2-3, with 11 positions matching TRBD2. Trimming removed 3 bases from V and 5 bases from J; junction bases left unmatched: 4. CDR3 length: 15 amino acids. Germline V lookup: CDR1 LGHNA, CDR2 YSLEER.

The chain uses TRBV5-8 and TRBJ2-2; 8 positions agree with TRBD1. V shed 4 bases and J 4 bases; nucleotides not matched to a gene: 6. This CDR3 comprises 15 residues. Germline V gene sequence: CDR1 SGHTS, CDR2 YDEGEE. CDR3 DNA sequence: TGTGCCAGCAGCCGACAGGGGTGGGCCACCGGGGAGCTGTTTTTT. Its translation is CASSRQGWATGELFF.

Turning to this clone: At one of its ends the junction is not consistent with the germline gene, which may arise from a read error. The chain recombines TRBV7-9 with TRBJ1-2, with D perhaps TRBD1 (5 bases). The length of the CDR3 is 12 residues. In germline, CDR1 is SEHNR, CDR2 FQNEAQ (reference sequence). The CDR3 region is CSSSLVGDGYTF. The CDR3 DNA is TGTTCCAGCAGCTTAGTAGGGGATGGCTACACCTTC.

The rearrangement uses TRBV4-2 and TRBJ2-1; 12 bases map to TRBD2. This CDR3 is 18 amino acids long. Germline V gene sequence: CDR1 LGHNA, CDR2 YNFKEQ. Trimming at V came to 1 base and at J to 9 bases, leaving 13 bases not matched to a gene. CDR3 protein: CASSQVLQTSGRQGEQFF. The CDR3 nucleotides are TGTGCCAGCAGCCAAGTCCTCCAGACTAGCGGGAGACAAGGTGAGCAGTTCTTC.